This passage covers 29 T cell receptor beta chains from one sample sequenced in a study of T cells in Graves' hyperthyroidism and ophthalmopathy. The investigators amplified TCR beta CDR3 regions from RNA transcripts. TCR CDR3 regions were first amplified by RT-PCR with HTBI primers. TCRdb itself ran the multiplex PCR reads through MiXCR, one entry per CDR3 protein. The data contain hundreds of thousands of distinct CDR3 sequences, about 15% of them singletons. The sample comprised blood. Every receptor here comes from a woman in her thirties or forties with Graves' hyperthyroidism.

This clonotype has a count of ten or more. The rearrangement links TRBV18 to TRBJ2-7; TRBD1 matches 8 bases. The CDR3 has 16 residues. CDR1 is KGHSH, CDR2 LQKENI, per germline. The V and J ends lost 0 bases and 1 base, in that order; junction bases with no gene match: 5. CDR3 in amino acids: CASSPPMGQASYEQYF. CDR3 nucleotide sequence: TGTGCCAGCTCACCACCGATGGGACAGGCGTCCTACGAGCAGTACTTC.

The table lists this clonotype with many counts. The chain links TRBV11-2 to TRBJ2-5; 8 bases are a match to TRBD2. Unmatched junction bases numbered 16, after V lost 6 bases and J lost 4 bases. Germline lookup yields CDR1 SGHAT and CDR2 FQNNGV. CDR3 length: 17 amino acids. CDR3 nucleotide sequence: TGTGCCAGCAGTCAAAACATTCCGGGACTAGAGTTAGAGACCCAGTACTTC. It codes for CASSQNIPGLELETQYF.

This clonotype was seen many times. This rearrangement joins TRBV20-1 to TRBJ2-7; tentative D call: TRBD1 (5 bases). The germline gives CDR1 DFQATT, CDR2 SNEGSKA (reference sequence). V lost 6 bases and J 3 bases, leaving 21 bases between the germline ends. The CDR3 has 15 amino acids. The CDR3 DNA reads as TGCAGTGCACATCTCAGGGCAGGGCTTTTCTACGAGCAGTACTTC. Encoded protein: CSAHLRAGLFYEQYF.

V is TRBV6-5 and J is TRBJ2-1; D unclear. With 4 bases removed from V and 5 bases from J, the gap between germline ends came to 15 bases. Germline CDR1 is MNHEY and CDR2 is SVGAGI. The CDR3 has 15 residues. The CDR3 DNA is TGTGCCAGCAGTTTGATATGGGCCGAGAACAATGAGCAGTTCTTC. Residues: CASSLIWAENNEQFF.

This clonotype was counted at least ten times. The chain couples TRBV5-1 to TRBJ2-7; tentatively, D is TRBD1 (7 bases). V lost 4 bases and J 2 bases, leaving 16 bases between the germline ends. The CDR3 totals 15 residues. Per germline, CDR1 SGHRS and CDR2 YFSETQ. CDR3 nucleotide sequence: TGCGCCAGCAGCACGGGACAGCCGGGAGCCTACGAGCAGTACTTC. Translating it yields CASSTGQPGAYEQYF. Complete variable domain (other parts from reference TRBV5-1 and TRBJ2-7): KAGVTQTPRYLIKTRGQQVTLSCSPISGHRSVSWYQQTPGQGLQFLFEYFSETQRNKGNFPGRFSGRQFSNSRSEMNVSTLELGDSALYLCASSTGQPGAYEQYFGPGTRLTVT.

This clonotype was picked up many times. At one end the junction does not follow the germline gene, possibly because of a read error. J is TRBJ2-5 and V is TRBV7-9, with 11 bases aligning to TRBD2. CDR1 and CDR2 from the germline V gene are SEHNR and FQNEAQ (reference sequence). The CDR3 sequence is 15 residues long. This CDR3 is CASRFLGLAEETQYF. For the CDR3, the DNA is TGTGCCAGCCGCTTTTTGGGACTAGCGGAAGAGACCCAGTACTTC.

The chain employs TRBV29-1 and TRBJ2-7; 8 bases are shared with TRBD1. The length of the CDR3 is 15 residues. Germline lookup yields CDR1 SQVTM and CDR2 ANQGSEA. V shed 6 bases and J 2 bases; nucleotides not matched to a gene: 12. The DNA of the CDR3 is TGCAGCGTCGCTACCCTTGGACAGGGCACCTACGAGCAGTACTTC. As protein: CSVATLGQGTYEQYF.

The rearrangement links TRBV20-1 to TRBJ2-7, with D unclear. V was pared by 0 bases and J by 3 bases, with 12 bases between. This CDR3 comprises 14 residues. The germline V gene encodes CDR1 DFQATT and CDR2 SNEGSKA (reference sequence). In DNA form, the CDR3 reads TGCAGTGCTAGAGAGACGGACGGCCGCTACGAGCAGTACTTC. Its translation is CSARETDGRYEQYF.

This chain links TRBV27 with TRBJ2-7; the D is unclear. V was pared by 4 bases and J by 0 bases, with 10 bases between. This CDR3 spans 14 amino acids. Per germline, CDR1 MNHEY and CDR2 SMNVEV (reference sequence). As DNA, the CDR3 is TGTGCCAGCAGTTCCCAACTCAGCTCCTACGAGCAGTACTTC. This gives the protein CASSSQLSSYEQYF.

This clonotype came up many times. The V gene is TRBV20-1, the J gene TRBJ1-2, with a tentative D call TRBD1 (5 bases). CDR3 size: 12 residues. Germline CDR1 is DFQATT and CDR2 is SNEGSKA (reference sequence). Trimming stripped 5 bases from V and 5 bases from J, with 12 bases between. The CDR3 DNA reads TGCAGTGCTCGGGACGGTCCGTATGGCTACACCTTC. Protein product: CSARDGPYGYTF.

This clonotype was seen more than once but under ten times. The chain employs TRBV27 and TRBJ1-6, with TRBD1 matching 7 bases. The CDR3 consists of 16 residues. The V and J ends lost 5 bases and 8 bases, in that order; junction bases with no gene match: 12. Germline lookup yields CDR1 MNHEY and CDR2 SMNVEV (reference sequence). CDR3 sequence (DNA): TGTGCCAGCAGTCCGACCCGGGACAGCCTCTATTCACCCCTCCACTTT. It specifies CASSPTRDSLYSPLHF.

This clonotype was seen a handful of times. The chain carries TRBV5-6 and TRBJ2-1, with D unresolved. Trimming stripped 5 bases from V and 4 bases from J, with 10 bases between. Germline lookup yields CDR1 SGHDT and CDR2 YYEEEE. The CDR3 has 13 residues. This CDR3 is CASRDHLYNEQFF. The DNA of the CDR3 is TGTGCCAGCAGAGATCACCTATACAATGAGCAGTTCTTC.

In the case of this clonotype: A much larger clone lies a single base off, so this may be a read error. V is TRBV20-1 and J is TRBJ1-1, with 12 bases that match TRBD1. This CDR3 region has 15 residues. From germline, CDR1 is DFQATT and CDR2 SNEGSKA (reference sequence). CDR3 residues: CGASGTGGTSTEAFF. The CDR3 region has the DNA TGCGGTGCTAGCGGGACAGGGGGCACGAGCACTGAAGCTTTCTTT.

The sample holds many counts of this clonotype. The chain recombines TRBV10-3 with TRBJ2-3; TRBD1 agrees at 8 bases. Germline V gene lookup returns CDR1 ENHRY and CDR2 SYGVKD. The CDR3 sequence is 15 residues long. The ends lost 5 bases at V and 4 bases at J; junction bases unmatched: 8. The CDR3 region is CAISQKDRVADTQYF. Written as DNA, the CDR3 is TGTGCCATCAGTCAAAAGGACAGGGTGGCAGATACGCAGTATTTT.

This clonotype was seen a single time. The chain joins TRBV2 to TRBJ1-5; D ambiguous. Trimming stripped 5 bases from V and 6 bases from J, with 14 bases between. CDR1 and CDR2 (germline): SNHLY, FYNNEI. The length of the CDR3 is 14 residues. The CDR3 DNA is TGTGCCAGCAGTAAAGAGGGTTGGGGTCAGCCCCAGCATTTT. Protein sequence: CASSKEGWGQPQHF.

This clonotype was found many times. The junction does not match germline at one end; this may be a read error. J is TRBJ2-2 and V is TRBV18, with TRBD1 identical over 7 bases. Germline CDR1 KGHSH, CDR2 LQKENI. This CDR3 is 14 amino acids long. The CDR3 spells CASSPRDSTGELFF. Here the CDR3 DNA reads TGTGCCAGCTCCCCACGGGACAGTACGGGGGAGCTGTTTTTT.

In its sample, this clonotype was seen many times. The V call is TRBV7-2, the J call TRBJ2-7; 10 bases align to TRBD1. V lost 6 bases, J lost 2 bases, and 7 bases stayed unmatched. This CDR3 spans 15 amino acids. The germline V gene has CDR1 SGHTA and CDR2 FQGNSA. CDR3 region: CASSVRGTGAYEQYF. Here the CDR3 DNA reads TGTGCCAGCAGTGTACGCGGGACAGGGGCCTACGAGCAGTACTTC.

This clonotype was detected many times. The J gene is TRBJ1-1, the V gene TRBV2, with 10 bases matching TRBD1. The germline gives CDR1 SNHLY, CDR2 FYNNEI. The CDR3 consists of 12 residues. V gave up 10 bases and J gave up 4 bases; unmatched junction bases: 3. CDR3 DNA: TGTGCCACCCGGACAGGGGGCACTGAAGCTTTCTTT. Translating gives CATRTGGTEAFF.

This clonotype occurred a few times. A much larger clone differs from this one at a single base, so this may be a read error. CDR3 in amino acids: CASSPGLAITYNEQFF. Here the CDR3 DNA reads TGTGCCAGCAGCCCTGGACTAGCGATTACCTACAATGAGCAGTTCTTC. V and J are TRBV14 and TRBJ2-1, with 9 bases matching TRBD2. The CDR3 is made up of 16 amino acids. Per the germline V gene, CDR1 is SGHDN and CDR2 is FVKESK. Trimming at V came to 4 bases and at J to 2 bases, leaving 6 bases not matched to a gene.

This clonotype showed up just a few times. The chain uses TRBV14 and TRBJ2-2, with 7 bases aligning to TRBD2. Germline CDR1 SGHDN, CDR2 FVKESK. The CDR3 is made up of 18 amino acids. V lost 0 bases to trimming and J lost 0 bases; unmatched junction nucleotides: 7. In DNA form, the CDR3 reads TGTGCCAGCAGCCAAGAACCGGGTGCGGGAGCGAACACCGGGGAGCTGTTTTTT. Residues: CASSQEPGAGANTGELFF.

This clonotype was counted between two and nine times. The chain links TRBV27 to TRBJ2-2; D is perhaps TRBD1 (6 bases). The CDR3 has 12 residues. V lost 7 bases and J 7 bases, leaving 10 bases between the germline ends. Looked up from germline, CDR1 is MNHEY and CDR2 is SMNVEV (reference sequence). CDR3 bases: TGTGCCAGCACAGGGGTTGTCGGGGAGCTGTTTTTT. This translates into CASTGVVGELFF.

This clonotype has ten or more counts. The rearrangement links TRBV7-9 to TRBJ2-7; D not resolved. Germline values: CDR1 SEHNR, CDR2 FQNEAQ (reference sequence). CDR3 length: 13 amino acids. The V gene lost 5 bases and the J gene lost 0 bases, with 8 bases spanning the gap. This CDR3 reads CASSQTGSYEQYF. The CDR3 region has the DNA TGTGCCAGCAGCCAGACCGGCTCCTACGAGCAGTACTTC.

The chain joins TRBV3-1 to TRBJ2-5; a weak D match, TRBD1 (6 bases). The CDR3 covers 14 residues. The germline V and J ends were trimmed by 0 bases and 7 bases, with 12 bases remaining between them. Germline V gene lookup returns CDR1 LGHDT and CDR2 YNNKEL (reference sequence). This CDR3 reads CASSQEGGDGTQYF. CDR3 sequence (DNA): TGTGCCAGCAGCCAAGAAGGGGGAGATGGGACCCAGTACTTC.

This clonotype was recorded at least ten times. The J gene is TRBJ2-1, the V gene TRBV28; D unresolved. V was shortened by 1 base and J by 9 bases, with 4 bases between the two germline ends. The CDR3 is made up of 11 amino acids. CDR1 is MDHEN, CDR2 SYDVKM, per germline. The CDR3 protein is CASSLLGEQFF. Here the CDR3 DNA reads TGTGCCAGCAGTTTATTGGGTGAGCAGTTCTTC.

This clonotype has ten or more counts. The genes are TRBV12-3 or TRBV12-4 and TRBJ1-5, with unresolved D. The V end was cut by 3 bases, the J end by 7 bases, with 10 bases between. There are 13 residues in the CDR3. The CDR3 region has the DNA TGTGCCAGCAGTTTTGAGGTGCGGCAGCCCCAGCATTTT. Protein sequence: CASSFEVRQPQHF.

At least ten counts were recorded for this clonotype. The rearrangement joins TRBV5-6 to TRBJ2-7, with D possibly called TRBD1 or TRBD2 (6 bases each). Trimming removed 4 bases at V and 5 bases at J, with 13 bases between. CDR3 length: 13 amino acids. Looked up from germline, CDR1 is SGHDT and CDR2 is YYEEEE. CDR3 region: CASSLTGADEQYF. The DNA for the CDR3 is TGTGCCAGCAGCCTTACGGGGGCGGACGAGCAGTACTTC.

The chain combines TRBV9 with TRBJ2-5; D gene uncertain. V was pared by 0 bases and J by 5 bases, with 14 bases between. The germline V gene has CDR1 SGDLS and CDR2 YYNGEE. The CDR3 extends over 15 amino acids. The CDR3: CASSVGELPRETQYF. CDR3 coding DNA: TGTGCCAGCAGCGTAGGTGAACTCCCGAGGGAGACCCAGTACTTC.

This clonotype was observed many times. CDR3 nucleotide sequence: TGTGCCAGCAGCCAAGGTGGTTGGGGGGCGCGGGACAATGAGCAGTTCTTC. Protein sequence: CASSQGGWGARDNEQFF. The gene calls are TRBV3-1 and TRBJ2-1; D tentatively fits TRBD1 or TRBD2 (6 bases each). The CDR3 contains 17 residues. Germline CDR1 and CDR2: LGHDT and YNNKEL (reference sequence). Trimming stripped 1 base from V and 5 bases from J, with 18 bases between.

This clonotype came up many times. The chain employs TRBV20-1 and TRBJ1-1; D is undetermined. The germline CDR1 and CDR2 sequences are DFQATT and SNEGSKA (reference sequence). Trimming removed 8 bases at V and 1 base at J, with 17 bases between. This CDR3 has 14 amino acids. CDR3 sequence reads: CSPSVRQPNTEAFF. CDR3 in DNA: TGCAGTCCATCGGTACGGCAGCCGAACACTGAAGCTTTCTTT.